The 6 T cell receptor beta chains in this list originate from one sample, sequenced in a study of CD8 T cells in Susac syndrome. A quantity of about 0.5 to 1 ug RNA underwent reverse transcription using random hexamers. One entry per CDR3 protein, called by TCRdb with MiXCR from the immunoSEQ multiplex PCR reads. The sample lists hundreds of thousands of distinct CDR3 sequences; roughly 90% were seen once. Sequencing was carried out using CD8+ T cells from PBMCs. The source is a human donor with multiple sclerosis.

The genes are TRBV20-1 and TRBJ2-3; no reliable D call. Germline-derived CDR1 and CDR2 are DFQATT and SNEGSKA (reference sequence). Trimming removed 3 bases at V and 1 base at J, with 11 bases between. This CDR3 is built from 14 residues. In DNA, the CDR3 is TGCAGTGCTAGCGGCCGGACCCGCACAGATACGCAGTATTTT. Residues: CSASGRTRTDTQYF.

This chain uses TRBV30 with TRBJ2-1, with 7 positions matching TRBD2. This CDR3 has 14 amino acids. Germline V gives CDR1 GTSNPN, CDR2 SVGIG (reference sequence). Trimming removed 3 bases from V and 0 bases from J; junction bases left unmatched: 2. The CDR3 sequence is CAWRTGGSYNEQFF. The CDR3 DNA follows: TGTGCCTGGAGGACGGGGGGCTCCTACAATGAGCAGTTCTTC.

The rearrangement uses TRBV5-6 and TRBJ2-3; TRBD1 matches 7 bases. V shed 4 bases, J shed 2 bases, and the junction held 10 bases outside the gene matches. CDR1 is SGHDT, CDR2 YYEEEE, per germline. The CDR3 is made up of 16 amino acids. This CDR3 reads CASSGDSSTLTDTQYF. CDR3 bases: TGTGCCAGCAGCGGGGACAGCTCCACCCTCACAGATACGCAGTATTTT.

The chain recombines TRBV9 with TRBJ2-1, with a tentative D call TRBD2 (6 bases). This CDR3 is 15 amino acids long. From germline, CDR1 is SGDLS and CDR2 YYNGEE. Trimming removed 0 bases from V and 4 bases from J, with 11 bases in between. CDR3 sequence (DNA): TGTGCCAGCAGCGTAGTCGGGAGTCGGTACAATGAGCAGTTCTTC. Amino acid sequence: CASSVVGSRYNEQFF.

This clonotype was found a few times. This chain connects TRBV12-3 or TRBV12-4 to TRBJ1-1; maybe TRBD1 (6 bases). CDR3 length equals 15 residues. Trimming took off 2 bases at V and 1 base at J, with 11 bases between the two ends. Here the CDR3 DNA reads TGTGCCAGCAGTTTACTTGGGGGCTCGAACACTGAAGCTTTCTTT. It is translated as CASSLLGGSNTEAFF.

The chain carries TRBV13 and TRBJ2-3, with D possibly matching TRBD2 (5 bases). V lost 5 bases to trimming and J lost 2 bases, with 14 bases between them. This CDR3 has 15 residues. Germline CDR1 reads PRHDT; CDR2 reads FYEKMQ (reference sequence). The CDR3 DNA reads TGTGCCAGCAGCGCCCCCCGCGGGTTCACAGATACGCAGTATTTT. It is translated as CASSAPRGFTDTQYF.